Given below is one TCR beta chain in context. Its antigen is undetermined. V shed 5 bases and J shed 1 base, with 18 bases lying between them. In germline, CDR1 is MNHEY, CDR2 SMNVEV (reference sequence). CDR3 length: 17 amino acids. This PCR relied on a set of 60 Vbeta primers and 13 Jbeta primers. The table came from immunoSEQ multiplex PCR; TCRdb's copy has only in-frame clones and leaves some out. The sample's table shows tens of thousands of clones. The sample belongs to a study of cytomegalovirus exposure and HLA in healthy donors. Study-wide points: According to a later analysis, most TCR beta chains associated with CMV appeared HLA-restricted. In a later analysis, TCR association rates varied by HLA locus: DRB1 most, HLA-C fewest. A later analysis linked a missense DCLRE1C variant to TCR beta V- and J-gene trimming.

Sequencing was carried out using PBMCs. The sequence came from a woman in her 30s in good health and CMV-seropositive. J is TRBJ2-1 and V is TRBV27; weak D call: TRBD2 (6 bases). The CDR3 DNA follows: TGTGCCAGCAGTCCCGTCATCGGGGGAGTTTCCTACAATGAGCAGTTCTTC. Translated: CASSPVIGGVSYNEQFF.